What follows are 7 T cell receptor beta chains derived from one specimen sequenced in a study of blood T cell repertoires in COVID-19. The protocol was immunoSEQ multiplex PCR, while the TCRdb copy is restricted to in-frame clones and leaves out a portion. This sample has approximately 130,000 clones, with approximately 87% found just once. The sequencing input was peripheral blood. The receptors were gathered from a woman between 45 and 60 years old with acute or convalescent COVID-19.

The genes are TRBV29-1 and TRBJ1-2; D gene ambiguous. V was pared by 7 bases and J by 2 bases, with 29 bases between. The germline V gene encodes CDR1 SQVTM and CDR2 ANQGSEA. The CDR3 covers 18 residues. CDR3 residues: CSAMEVWSPSSSNYGYTF. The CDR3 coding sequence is TGCAGCGCCATGGAGGTGTGGTCCCCTTCCTCCTCGAACTATGGCTACACCTTC.

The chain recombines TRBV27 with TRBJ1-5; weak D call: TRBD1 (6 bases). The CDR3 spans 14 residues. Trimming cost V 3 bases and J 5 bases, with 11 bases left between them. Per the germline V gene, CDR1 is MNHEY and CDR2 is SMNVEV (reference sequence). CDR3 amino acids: CASSFLGQYQPQHF. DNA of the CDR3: TGTGCCAGCAGTTTTTTGGGACAATATCAGCCCCAGCATTTT.

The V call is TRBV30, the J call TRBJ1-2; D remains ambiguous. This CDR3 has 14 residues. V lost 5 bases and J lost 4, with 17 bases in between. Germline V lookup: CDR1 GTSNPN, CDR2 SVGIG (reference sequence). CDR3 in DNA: TGTGCCTGGGGGCCGGGTCTCTATTCCTATGGCTACACCTTC. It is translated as CAWGPGLYSYGYTF. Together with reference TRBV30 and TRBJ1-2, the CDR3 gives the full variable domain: SQTIHQWPATLVQPVGSPLSLECTVEGTSNPNLYWYRQAAGRGLQLLFYSVGIGQISSEVPQNLSASRPQDRQFILSSKKLLLSDSGFYLCAWGPGLYSYGYTFGSGTRLTVV.

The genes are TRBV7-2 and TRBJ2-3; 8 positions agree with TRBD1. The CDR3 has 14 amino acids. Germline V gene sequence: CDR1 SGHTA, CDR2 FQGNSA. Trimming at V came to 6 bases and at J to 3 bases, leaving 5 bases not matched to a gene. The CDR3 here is CASSRTGRTDTQYF. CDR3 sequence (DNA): TGTGCCAGCAGTCGGACAGGGAGGACAGATACGCAGTATTTT.

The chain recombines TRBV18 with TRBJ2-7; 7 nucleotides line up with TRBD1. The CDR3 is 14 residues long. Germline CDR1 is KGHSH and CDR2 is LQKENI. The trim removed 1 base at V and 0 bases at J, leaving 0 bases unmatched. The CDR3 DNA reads TGTGCCAGCTCACCACGGGACAGCTCCTACGAGCAGTACTTC. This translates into CASSPRDSSYEQYF.

The CDR3 sequence is CAIRPTGRPDYGYTF. DNA for the CDR3: TGTGCCATCAGGCCGACAGGGCGCCCTGACTATGGCTACACCTTC. The V call is TRBV10-3, the J call TRBJ1-2; TRBD1 matches 7 bases. Germline assignment: CDR1 ENHRY and CDR2 SYGVKD. V lost 6 bases, J lost 3 bases, and 10 bases stayed unmatched. There are 15 residues in the CDR3.

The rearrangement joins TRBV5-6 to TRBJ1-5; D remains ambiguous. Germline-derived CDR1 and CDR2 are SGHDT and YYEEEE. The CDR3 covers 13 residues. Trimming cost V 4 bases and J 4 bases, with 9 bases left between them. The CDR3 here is CASSRAGNQPQHF. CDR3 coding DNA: TGTGCCAGCAGCAGAGCCGGGAATCAGCCCCAGCATTTT.